This T cell receptor beta chain appears in the sequencing data of a study of blood T cell repertoires in COVID-19. Turning to the study itself: Sites across the United States, Italy and Spain contributed samples from acute and convalescent COVID-19. Sources were T cells, B-cell-depleted T cells, or PBMCs; the material itself was cDNA or gDNA.

Profiling relied on immunoSEQ multiplex PCR, and the TCRdb table lists in-frame clones only, not all of them. The data show about 66,000 clones, 91% seen once. The CDR3 spans 11 residues. The V and J ends lost 2 bases and 7 bases respectively, with 3 bases between them. Germline assignment: CDR1 MNHEY and CDR2 SVGEGT. The clonotype comes from a human donor in a cohort sampled during active COVID-19. The chain is built from TRBV6-2 or TRBV6-3 and TRBJ2-1; D is unclear. The specimen sequenced was peripheral blood. The chain's CDR3 is CASSYQNEQFF. The CDR3 DNA follows: TGTGCCAGCAGTTACCAGAATGAGCAGTTCTTC.